Listed here are 28 T cell receptor beta chains from one sample, sequenced in a study of blood T cell repertoires in COVID-19. Assay used: immunoSEQ multiplex PCR; TCRdb lists only in-frame clones, some missing. The table includes about 69,000 clones, 86% detected once. Sequenced material: peripheral blood. These receptors were obtained from a man aged 35 to 55 with COVID-19, enrolled during active disease.

The chain is built from TRBV27 and TRBJ2-2; 12 bases fit TRBD2. Trimming removed 5 bases from V and 3 bases from J; junction bases left unmatched: 13. Germline V CDR1 and CDR2: MNHEY, SMNVEV (reference sequence). This CDR3 is built from 19 residues. In DNA form, the CDR3 reads TGTGCCAGCAGTCCCGGACTAGCGGGGCCAATAAGGGACACCGGGGAGCTGTTTTTT. Translated, it gives CASSPGLAGPIRDTGELFF.

This chain joins TRBV28 and TRBJ2-2, with D possibly TRBD1 on 6 matching bases. V lost 6 bases and J 0 bases, leaving 20 bases between the germline ends. In germline, CDR1 is MDHEN, CDR2 SYDVKM. The CDR3 runs to 18 residues. CDR3 protein: CASSLSEGDVSNTGELFF. The DNA of the CDR3 is TGTGCCAGCAGCCTGAGCGAGGGGGACGTTTCGAACACCGGGGAGCTGTTTTTT.

V is TRBV4-2 and J is TRBJ1-5, with D maybe TRBD1 (5 bases). Trimming stripped 0 bases from V and 4 bases from J, with 10 bases between. The length of the CDR3 is 15 residues. From germline, CDR1 is LGHNA and CDR2 YNFKEQ. CDR3 residues: CASSQEGHQNQPQHF. CDR3 bases: TGTGCCAGCAGCCAAGAGGGGCACCAAAATCAGCCCCAGCATTTT.

The chain employs TRBV12-3 or TRBV12-4 and TRBJ2-7, with 8 bases fitting TRBD1. The CDR3 is 13 amino acids. Unmatched junction bases numbered 0, after V lost 0 bases and J lost 5 bases. The CDR3 DNA sequence: TGTGCCAGCAGTTTAGCGACAGGGGACGAGCAGTACTTC. This gives the protein CASSLATGDEQYF.

The J gene is TRBJ2-2, the V gene TRBV2; 10 bases are shared with TRBD2. CDR3 length: 15 amino acids. The J segment lost 5 bases and the V segment lost 8 bases, leaving 8 bases of the junction unmatched. Germline loops: CDR1 SNHLY, CDR2 FYNNEI. CDR3 DNA: TGTGCCAGCGGAAGGACTAGCGGAGGGACCGGGGAGCTGTTTTTT. It yields the protein CASGRTSGGTGELFF.

The chain recombines TRBV5-5 with TRBJ2-2, with TRBD1 as a possible D gene (6 bases). CDR1 and CDR2 (germline): SGHKS, YYEKEE (reference sequence). This CDR3 comprises 14 residues. Trimming removed 1 base at V and 4 bases at J, with 8 bases between. This CDR3 is CASSLTGTTGELFF. The DNA for the CDR3 is TGTGCCAGCAGCTTGACAGGGACCACCGGGGAGCTGTTTTTT.

This clone was seen only a few times. The chain joins TRBV2 to TRBJ1-6, with 8 bases matching TRBD1. The germline CDR1 and CDR2 sequences are SNHLY and FYNNEI. CDR3 length: 16 amino acids. After removal of 6 bases from V and 5 bases from J, the junction contained 9 bases not matched to a gene. The CDR3 reads CASSLGRGQNNSPLHF. The CDR3 DNA follows: TGTGCCAGCAGCCTCGGCAGGGGGCAGAATAATTCACCCCTCCACTTT.

The rearrangement links TRBV7-2 to TRBJ1-1; D uncertain. The length of the CDR3 is 15 residues. V was trimmed by 3 bases and J by 0 bases, leaving 11 bases between them. The germline V gene encodes CDR1 SGHTA and CDR2 FQGNSA. The CDR3 DNA sequence: TGTGCCAGCAGCTTCACAGCGGGGTTGAACACTGAAGCTTTCTTT. It encodes CASSFTAGLNTEAFF.

The chain links TRBV2 to TRBJ2-7; 7 nucleotides align to TRBD2. This CDR3 contains 17 residues. The V gene's germline CDR1 is SNHLY and CDR2 FYNNEI. V shed 4 bases and J 7 bases; nucleotides not matched to a gene: 19. DNA of the CDR3: TGTGCCAGCAGTGGGGCCCTGGGGGGGGACCGCGGCTTTGAGCAGTACTTC. This gives the protein CASSGALGGDRGFEQYF.

This sequence joins TRBV7-3 and TRBJ2-5; 7 nucleotides agree with TRBD1. Germline CDR1 is SGHTA and CDR2 is FQGTGA. Unmatched junction bases numbered 4, after V lost 5 bases and J lost 4 bases. The CDR3 totals 13 residues. The CDR3 bases are TGTGCCAGCAGCCCACAGGGGCGAGAGACCCAGTACTTC. Translated, it gives CASSPQGRETQYF. The full variable domain, in which reference TRBV7-3 and TRBJ2-5 provide the parts outside the CDR3, is GAGVSQTPSNKVTEKGKYVELRCDPISGHTALYWYRQSLGQGPEFLIYFQGTGAADDSGLPNDRFFAVRPEGSVSTLKIQRTERGDSAVYLCASSPQGRETQYFGPGTRLLVL.

The CDR3 loop reads CASSPSSGNTIYF. Written as DNA, the CDR3 is TGTGCCAGCAGCCCGAGCTCTGGAAACACCATATATTTT. The chain combines TRBV3-1 (or the pseudogene TRBV3-2) with TRBJ1-3; no clear D gene. V lost 4 bases, J lost 0 bases, and 4 bases lay in between. Germline-derived CDR1 and CDR2 are LGHDT and YNNKEL (reference sequence). The length of the CDR3 is 13 residues.

This rearrangement joins TRBV30 to TRBJ1-2; 8 nucleotides match TRBD1. Germline lookup yields CDR1 GTSNPN and CDR2 SVGIG (reference sequence). Trimming cost V 1 base and J 4 bases; bases outside gene matches: 5. The CDR3 is 14 residues long. CDR3 DNA: TGTGCCTGGAGTGGCCAGGGGGCTTTCTATGGCTACACCTTC. It encodes CAWSGQGAFYGYTF.

The chain has TRBV10-3 and TRBJ2-1; 12 bases line up with TRBD2. The CDR3 spans 15 residues. CDR1 and CDR2 from the germline V gene are ENHRY and SYGVKD. The V and J ends lost 0 bases and 8 bases, in that order; junction bases with no gene match: 2. The CDR3 protein is CAISESRTSGDEQFF. In DNA, the CDR3 is TGTGCCATCAGTGAGTCGAGGACTAGCGGGGATGAGCAGTTCTTC.

The V and J genes are TRBV6-5 and TRBJ1-4; D is possibly TRBD1 (5 bases). Germline V gene data show CDR1 as MNHEY and CDR2 as SVGAGI. V shed 0 bases and J shed 8 bases, with 10 bases lying between them. The CDR3 consists of 14 residues. The CDR3 nucleotides are TGTGCCAGCAGTTACTCGAGCCAGGGAGAAAAACTGTTTTTT. Translation: CASSYSSQGEKLFF.

The chain uses TRBV3-1 (or the pseudogene TRBV3-2) and TRBJ2-1, with 7 nucleotides matching TRBD2. The CDR3 extends over 15 amino acids. Trimming cost V 1 base and J 4 bases; bases outside gene matches: 4. Looked up from germline, CDR1 is LGHDT and CDR2 is YNNKEL (reference sequence). The CDR3 DNA follows: TGTGCCAGCAGCCAAGGAACTAGCGAATACAATGAGCAGTTCTTC. Translated, it gives CASSQGTSEYNEQFF.

The V call is TRBV19, the J call TRBJ2-3; possible D gene TRBD1, 7 bases. There are 15 residues in the CDR3. Trimming stripped 2 bases from V and 3 bases from J, with 12 bases between. Germline loops: CDR1 LNHDA, CDR2 SQIVND (reference sequence). The CDR3 DNA sequence: TGTGCCAGTAGTATACAGGGGGGCGGTACAGATACGCAGTATTTT. It codes for CASSIQGGGTDTQYF.

The chain joins TRBV6-5 to TRBJ2-7, with 7 bases lining up with TRBD1. Germline V gene data show CDR1 as MNHEY and CDR2 as SVGAGI. V was clipped by 5 bases and J by 9 bases; unmatched bases: 13. The CDR3 covers 14 residues. The CDR3 reads CASSIPGQPSGQYF. The CDR3 DNA is TGTGCCAGCAGTATTCCGGGACAGCCCTCTGGGCAGTACTTC.

This clone has just one count. The chain couples TRBV5-6 to TRBJ1-1, with D unresolved. CDR3 length: 14 residues. V was cut by 0 bases and J by 2 bases, with 8 bases left in between. Germline loops: CDR1 SGHDT, CDR2 YYEEEE. The CDR3 sequence: CASSLGAINTEAFF. CDR3 DNA sequence: TGTGCCAGCAGCTTGGGGGCAATAAACACTGAAGCTTTCTTT.

The V and J genes are TRBV30 and TRBJ1-3, with D unclear. Looked up from germline, CDR1 is GTSNPN and CDR2 is SVGIG (reference sequence). The V end was cut by 3 bases, the J end by 0 bases, with 3 bases between. The CDR3 is made up of 12 amino acids. CDR3 DNA sequence: TGTGCCTGGAGCTACTCTGGAAACACCATATATTTT. Its translation is CAWSYSGNTIYF. The variable domain in full, completed from reference TRBV30 and TRBJ1-3, reads SQTIHQWPATLVQPVGSPLSLECTVEGTSNPNLYWYRQAAGRGLQLLFYSVGIGQISSEVPQNLSASRPQDRQFILSSKKLLLSDSGFYLCAWSYSGNTIYFGEGSWLTVV.

The gene calls are TRBV3-1 (or the pseudogene TRBV3-2) and TRBJ1-2, with 7 bases that match TRBD1. This CDR3 spans 13 amino acids. The trim removed 3 bases at V and 4 bases at J, leaving 2 bases unmatched. CDR1 and CDR2 (germline): LGHDT, YNNKEL (reference sequence). The CDR3 coding sequence is TGTGCCAGCAGCCACAGGGGGAGCTATGGCTACACCTTC. It is translated as CASSHRGSYGYTF.

The chain recombines TRBV6-5 with TRBJ1-5; 7 bases fit TRBD1. The CDR3 totals 14 residues. CDR1 is MNHEY and CDR2 is SVGAGI in the germline V gene. V shed 5 bases and J 6 bases; nucleotides not matched to a gene: 7. CDR3 protein: CASSPRQGSQPQHF. In nucleotides, the CDR3 is TGTGCCAGCAGTCCACGACAGGGCAGTCAGCCCCAGCATTTT.

The chain couples TRBV23-1 to TRBJ1-2; D unclear. TRBV23-1 is an ORF; its function is uncertain. The CDR3 is made up of 12 amino acids. The CDR3 nucleotides read TGCTTGAGGAAGGGAGATAACTATGGCTACACCTTC. The encoded protein is CLRKGDNYGYTF.

CDR3 residues: CASSLKGLLGAELKTQYF. The CDR3 coding sequence is TGTGCCAGCAGCTTAAAGGGATTGTTGGGGGCGGAATTAAAGACCCAGTACTTC. The V gene is TRBV11-2, the J gene TRBJ2-5, with a weak D call TRBD1 (6 bases). The CDR3 extends over 18 amino acids. Trimming took off 2 bases at V and 6 bases at J, with 25 bases between the two ends. CDR1 and CDR2 (germline): SGHAT, FQNNGV.

The rearrangement links TRBV13 to TRBJ1-4, with 11 bases lining up with TRBD1. This CDR3 has 17 residues. From germline, CDR1 is PRHDT and CDR2 FYEKMQ (reference sequence). V lost 3 bases, J lost 7 bases, and 10 bases stayed unmatched. The CDR3 is CASSLSPSGTGGEKLFF. Here the CDR3 DNA reads TGTGCCAGCAGCTTGTCCCCGTCCGGGACAGGGGGTGAAAAACTGTTTTTT.

This chain connects TRBV9 to TRBJ1-1; maybe TRBD1 (5 bases). This CDR3 is 14 amino acids long. Per the germline V gene, CDR1 is SGDLS and CDR2 is YYNGEE. V lost 0 bases, J lost 3 bases, and 9 bases lay in between. For the CDR3, the DNA is TGTGCCAGCAGCGTAGCGGGGGGTTACACTGAAGCTTTCTTT. It translates to CASSVAGGYTEAFF.

CDR3 region: CASSWGTSGLRETQYF. The CDR3 DNA is TGCGCCAGCAGCTGGGGGACTAGCGGGTTGAGAGAGACCCAGTACTTC. The chain links TRBV5-1 to TRBJ2-5; 12 bases line up with TRBD2. This CDR3 has 16 residues. V shed 3 bases and J 4 bases; nucleotides not matched to a gene: 7. Germline CDR1 reads SGHRS; CDR2 reads YFSETQ. Filled out from reference TRBV5-1 and TRBJ2-5, the complete variable domain reads KAGVTQTPRYLIKTRGQQVTLSCSPISGHRSVSWYQQTPGQGLQFLFEYFSETQRNKGNFPGRFSGRQFSNSRSEMNVSTLELGDSALYLCASSWGTSGLRETQYFGPGTRLLVL.

CDR3 bases: TGTGCCAGCAGCCCCGGACAGGGAAGGGAGACCCAGTACTTC. This codes for CASSPGQGRETQYF. This sequence joins TRBV11-3 and TRBJ2-5; 8 bases align to TRBD1. The CDR3 is made up of 14 amino acids. The germline V gene encodes CDR1 SGHNT and CDR2 YENEEA. V lost 5 bases and J lost 5; bases outside the gene matches: 7.

V usage is TRBV6-6 and J usage is TRBJ1-6; D is uncertain. Trimming removed 11 bases at V and 7 bases at J, with 21 bases between. This CDR3 has 15 amino acids. Per the germline V gene, CDR1 is MNHNY and CDR2 is SVGAGI (reference sequence). The CDR3 protein is CAAGRVTPENSPLHF. In nucleotides, the CDR3 is TGTGCCGCTGGTCGGGTTACACCCGAGAATTCACCCCTCCACTTT.